These 11 T cell receptor beta chains share one sample of origin, sequenced in a study of blood T cell repertoires in COVID-19. Libraries were prepared by immunoSEQ multiplex PCR; TCRdb keeps only in-frame clonotypes and omits some of them. The sample records 90,000 to 100,000 clones, around 84% being singletons. The material sequenced was peripheral blood. The receptor set was obtained from a man at least 80 years old with acute or convalescent COVID-19.

In the case of this clone: A junction boundary mismatches the germline segment, possibly from a read error. This chain links TRBV7-7 with TRBJ2-2; TRBD1 matches 9 bases. The CDR3 contains 17 residues. Germline V gene sequence: CDR1 SSHAT, CDR2 FNYEAQ (reference sequence). For the CDR3, the DNA is TGTGCTAGCAGCTCCCGGACTGGGACAGGGATCACCGGGGAGCTGTTTTTT. The encoded protein is CASSSRTGTGITGELFF.

This clone was seen only once. The CDR3 reads CSVGERAATGELFF. For the CDR3, the DNA is TGCAGCGTTGGGGAGCGAGCAGCCACCGGGGAGCTGTTTTTT. V is TRBV29-1 and J is TRBJ2-2; a weak D match, TRBD2 (5 bases). V was shortened by 4 bases and J by 4 bases, with 13 bases between the two germline ends. The CDR3 spans 14 residues. Germline loops: CDR1 SQVTM, CDR2 ANQGSEA.

The chain is built from TRBV19 and TRBJ1-5; possible D gene TRBD1, 5 bases. The CDR3 is 15 residues long. Deletions cut 5 bases from V and 1 base from J, with 12 bases between. Germline V lookup: CDR1 LNHDA, CDR2 SQIVND (reference sequence). CDR3 DNA sequence: TGTGCCAGTAGTGGCAGGGTGATGAGCAATCAGCCCCAGCATTTT. Protein sequence: CASSGRVMSNQPQHF.

The CDR3 DNA sequence: TGTGCCAGCAGTGACTCAGCGGGAACTACGCAGTATTTT. Its protein product is CASSDSAGTTQYF. The chain is built from TRBV6-4 and TRBJ2-3, with 7 nucleotides matching TRBD2. Germline V gene sequence: CDR1 MRHNA, CDR2 SNTAGT. The CDR3 runs to 13 residues. J gave up 8 bases and V 0 bases, and 2 bases lay outside the gene matches.

This chain links TRBV3-1 (or the pseudogene TRBV3-2) with TRBJ1-5, with D unclear. The CDR3 extends over 15 amino acids. The V end lost 1 base, the J end lost 6 bases, and 13 bases lay between the germline ends. Germline CDR1 LGHDT, CDR2 YNNKEL (reference sequence). Here the CDR3 reads CASSQGVGNPQPQHF. The CDR3 nucleotides read TGTGCCAGCAGCCAAGGGGTCGGGAACCCTCAGCCCCAGCATTTT.

The J gene is TRBJ1-6, the V gene TRBV10-1; TRBD1 agrees at 7 bases. Germline CDR1 is WNHNN and CDR2 is SYGVQD (reference sequence). Trimming cost V 10 bases and J 7 bases; bases outside gene matches: 7. The CDR3 consists of 13 residues. CDR3 coding DNA: TGCGCCACCCGGGACAGACAAAATTCACCCCTCCACTTT. This sequence encodes CATRDRQNSPLHF.

The V and J genes are TRBV9 and TRBJ2-3; tentatively, D is TRBD2 (5 bases). V was clipped by 2 bases and J by 2 bases, with 15 bases between them. The CDR3 is made up of 16 amino acids. The germline V gene encodes CDR1 SGDLS and CDR2 YYNGEE. The CDR3 loop is CASSVGSDPLTDTQYF. As DNA, the CDR3 is TGTGCCAGCAGCGTGGGGAGTGATCCCCTCACAGATACGCAGTATTTT.

J is TRBJ2-1 and V is TRBV24-1, with 11 positions matching TRBD2. V trimming: 4 bases; J trimming: 5 bases; junction bases outside the gene matches: 6. The CDR3 length is 16 residues. Looked up from germline, CDR1 is KGHDR and CDR2 is SFDVKD. DNA of the CDR3: TGTGCCACCAGTGAGGGGACTAGCGGAGGGGACAATGAGCAGTTCTTC. It codes for CATSEGTSGGDNEQFF.

A few counts support this clone. The genes are TRBV18 and TRBJ2-1; 8 bases are shared with TRBD1. This CDR3 has 13 amino acids. Losses at the gene ends were 1 base for V and 8 bases for J; bases not matched to a gene: 1. Per germline, CDR1 KGHSH and CDR2 LQKENI. In DNA, the CDR3 is TGTGCCAGCTCACCACGGACAGGGTATGAGCAGTTCTTC. Amino acids: CASSPRTGYEQFF.

This chain joins TRBV19 and TRBJ1-2; 12 bases fit TRBD1. Germline assignment: CDR1 LNHDA and CDR2 SQIVND (reference sequence). V shed 3 bases, J shed 8 bases, and the junction held 7 bases outside the gene matches. The CDR3 length is 15 residues. CDR3 coding DNA: TGTGCCAGTAGTATCGGGACAGGGGGCCATATCGGCTACACCTTC. This codes for CASSIGTGGHIGYTF. The full variable domain, its missing parts supplied by reference TRBV19 and TRBJ1-2, is DGGITQSPKYLFRKEGQNVTLSCEQNLNHDAMYWYRQDPGQGLRLIYYSQIVNDFQKGDIAEGYSVSREKKESFPLTVTSAQKNPTAFYLCASSIGTGGHIGYTFGSGTRLTVV.

This chain links TRBV11-2 with TRBJ2-3; a possible D gene is TRBD2 (6 bases). CDR1 and CDR2 (germline): SGHAT, FQNNGV. The CDR3 is 15 amino acids. V was clipped by 5 bases and J by 3 bases, with 15 bases between them. CDR3 residues: CASSPRSSDTDTQYF. The CDR3 bases are TGTGCCAGCAGCCCTCGATCTAGCGATACAGATACGCAGTATTTT. Supplemented by reference TRBV11-2 and TRBJ2-3, the full variable domain reads EAGVAQSPRYKIIEKRQSVAFWCNPISGHATLYWYQQILGQGPKLLIQFQNNGVVDDSQLPKDRFSAERLKGVDSTLKIQPAKLEDSAVYLCASSPRSSDTDTQYFGPGTRLTVL.